A single sample gave rise to the 17 T cell receptor beta chains below, sequenced in a study of control samples from healthy donors and cancer patients. This table comes from immunoSEQ multiplex PCR, and its TCRdb copy is limited to in-frame clones, with some not included. The sample lists about 120,000 clones; about 90% were seen once. Source material: blood. The receptor source for this set is a middle-aged man in good health.

The chain carries TRBV7-9 and TRBJ2-5, with a tentative D call TRBD1 (6 bases). The CDR3 runs 13 residues. Germline V gives CDR1 SEHNR, CDR2 FQNEAQ (reference sequence). V was pared by 5 bases and J by 5 bases, with 12 bases between. The DNA for the CDR3 is TGTGCCAGCAGCACGGACAGCAGGGAGACCCAGTACTTC. Translating it yields CASSTDSRETQYF. The full variable domain, in which reference TRBV7-9 and TRBJ2-5 provide the parts outside the CDR3, is DTGVSQNPRHKITKRGQNVTFRCDPISEHNRLYWYRQTLGQGPEFLTYFQNEAQLEKSRLLSDRFSAERPKGSFSTLEIQRTEQGDSAMYLCASSTDSRETQYFGPGTRLLVL.

The rearrangement links TRBV29-1 to TRBJ1-1; D ambiguous. The CDR3 contains 15 residues. The germline gives CDR1 SQVTM, CDR2 ANQGSEA. V lost 5 bases, J lost 4 bases, and 20 bases lay in between. The CDR3 reads CSVSIGPPDRTEAFF. CDR3 nucleotides: TGCAGCGTTTCGATCGGACCGCCGGACCGCACTGAAGCTTTCTTT. Variable domain in full (rest from reference TRBV29-1 and TRBJ1-1): SAVISQKPSRDICQRGTSLTIQCQVDSQVTMMFWYRQQPGQSLTLIATANQGSEATYESGFVIDKFPISRPNLTFSTLTVSNMSPEDSSIYLCSVSIGPPDRTEAFFGQGTRLTVV.

The chain links TRBV30 to TRBJ2-7; TRBD2 is a possible D gene (6 bases). Trimming shortened V by 0 bases and J by 4 bases, and 13 bases separated the two germline ends. Germline CDR1 reads GTSNPN; CDR2 reads SVGIG (reference sequence). The CDR3 loop spans 14 amino acids. CDR3 nucleotide sequence: TGTGCCTGGAGTGTTACCGGGAGAAGATACGAGCAGTACTTC. Amino acid sequence: CAWSVTGRRYEQYF.

V usage is TRBV7-8 and J usage is TRBJ2-1, with TRBD2 matching over 9 bases. The CDR3 extends over 17 amino acids. CDR1 and CDR2 from the germline V gene are SGHVS and FQNEAQ. V lost 5 bases to trimming and J lost 1 base; unmatched junction nucleotides: 9. Here the CDR3 reads CASSRVRGGGSYNEQFF. The CDR3 DNA sequence: TGTGCCAGCAGCCGAGTACGCGGGGGGGGGTCCTACAATGAGCAGTTCTTC.

The chain couples TRBV7-6 to TRBJ1-5; the D gene is possibly TRBD1 (5 bases). Germline V gene data show CDR1 as SGHVS and CDR2 as FNYEAQ. The V end lost 0 bases, the J end lost 2 bases, and 8 bases lay between the germline ends. This CDR3 is built from 15 residues. In DNA, the CDR3 is TGTGCCAGCAGCTTAGCCGGGGCGGGCAATCAGCCCCAGCATTTT. Protein product: CASSLAGAGNQPQHF. Drawing the rest from reference TRBV7-6 and TRBJ1-5, the complete variable domain is GAGVSQSPRYKVTKRGQDVALRCDPISGHVSLYWYRQALGQGPEFLTYFNYEAQQDKSGLPNDRFSAERPEGSISTLTIQRTEQRDSAMYRCASSLAGAGNQPQHFGDGTRLSIL.

The chain joins TRBV29-1 to TRBJ1-1; D is undetermined. The CDR3 is 12 amino acids. The V and J ends lost 3 bases and 2 bases respectively, with 7 bases between them. Germline V gene lookup returns CDR1 SQVTM and CDR2 ANQGSEA. This CDR3 is CSVDRGNTEAFF. The CDR3 DNA follows: TGCAGCGTTGATCGGGGTAACACTGAAGCTTTCTTT.

This rearrangement joins TRBV6-2 or TRBV6-3 to TRBJ2-1; 12 bases map to TRBD2. This CDR3 spans 16 amino acids. Germline CDR1 and CDR2: MNHEY and SVGEGT. V trimming: 4 bases; J trimming: 4 bases; junction bases outside the gene matches: 5. The CDR3 sequence: CASSSRTSGVYNEQFF. The CDR3 coding sequence is TGTGCCAGCAGTTCCCGGACTAGCGGGGTTTACAATGAGCAGTTCTTC.

The V and J genes are TRBV5-1 and TRBJ1-1; D may be TRBD1 (6 bases). The CDR3 runs 14 residues. The germline V and J ends were trimmed by 7 bases and 1 base, with 14 bases remaining between them. CDR1 is SGHRS, CDR2 YFSETQ, per germline. In DNA form, the CDR3 reads TGCGCCAGCCAGGAGACAGGTCGGAACACTGAAGCTTTCTTT. It encodes CASQETGRNTEAFF.

The chain carries TRBV6-2 or TRBV6-3 and TRBJ1-6; TRBD1 matches 8 bases. V shed 5 bases, J shed 10 bases, and the junction held 10 bases outside the gene matches. This CDR3 has 15 residues. In germline, CDR1 is MNHEY, CDR2 SVGEGT. In DNA, the CDR3 is TGTGCCAGCAGTCGGCGGGACAGGAAGGAATCACCCCTCCACTTT. Amino acids: CASSRRDRKESPLHF.

The rearrangement links TRBV7-6 to TRBJ2-5; weak D call: TRBD1 (6 bases). CDR3 length equals 15 residues. Trimming took 1 base from V and 4 from J, leaving 13 bases between them. The germline gives CDR1 SGHVS, CDR2 FNYEAQ. As DNA, the CDR3 is TGTGCCAGCAGCTTAGGGGGGCAGGGCGGAGAGACCCAGTACTTC. Its translation is CASSLGGQGGETQYF. Variable domain in full (rest from reference TRBV7-6 and TRBJ2-5): GAGVSQSPRYKVTKRGQDVALRCDPISGHVSLYWYRQALGQGPEFLTYFNYEAQQDKSGLPNDRFSAERPEGSISTLTIQRTEQRDSAMYRCASSLGGQGGETQYFGPGTRLLVL.

This clone was counted only a few times. The chain employs TRBV5-1 and TRBJ2-7; D gene uncertain. The CDR3 runs 14 residues. The V end lost 4 bases, the J end lost 1 base, and 12 bases lay between the germline ends. Germline assignment: CDR1 SGHRS and CDR2 YFSETQ. CDR3 DNA sequence: TGCGCCAGCAGCCCCGGTTACAGTTCCTACGAGCAGTACTTC. Protein sequence: CASSPGYSSYEQYF.

V is TRBV5-5 and J is TRBJ2-1, with no clear D. The CDR3 runs to 15 residues. Germline V lookup: CDR1 SGHKS, CDR2 YYEKEE (reference sequence). Between the trimmed V and J ends, which lost 0 bases and 0 bases, there was a span of 7 bases. The CDR3 DNA sequence: TGTGCCAGCAGCTTGGTAGTGGGCTCCTACAATGAGCAGTTCTTC. Its protein is CASSLVVGSYNEQFF.

This clone appeared a single time. The rearrangement joins TRBV23-1 to TRBJ2-2; TRBD1 agrees at 7 bases. TRBV23-1 is treated as an ORF (open reading frame) with a function not yet certain. V shed 4 bases and J 4 bases; nucleotides not matched to a gene: 12. CDR3 length equals 17 residues. CDR3 region: CASSLSGQSPITGELFF. DNA of the CDR3: TGCGCCAGCAGTCTATCGGGACAGTCACCCATCACCGGGGAGCTGTTTTTT.

This CDR3 is CASSWQGKGYEQYF. CDR3 DNA: TGTGCCAGCAGTTGGCAGGGGAAGGGCTACGAGCAGTACTTC. The rearrangement uses TRBV2 and TRBJ2-7, with D perhaps matching TRBD1 (6 bases). The V end lost 5 bases, the J end lost 3 bases, and 14 bases lay between the germline ends. The CDR3 contains 14 residues. CDR1 SNHLY and CDR2 FYNNEI come from the germline V gene.

This clone was seen once. The chain recombines TRBV4-1 with TRBJ2-7, with D perhaps TRBD2 (5 bases). The CDR3 covers 17 residues. V lost 0 bases to trimming and J lost 0 bases, with 15 bases between them. Per germline, CDR1 MGHRA and CDR2 YSYEKL. The CDR3 here is CASSQEGPPGSSYEQYF. The CDR3 region has the DNA TGCGCCAGCAGCCAAGAAGGGCCCCCGGGGAGCTCCTACGAGCAGTACTTC.

The chain has TRBV23-1 and TRBJ1-3, with D unclear. TRBV23-1 is placed among ORFs of uncertain function. The ends were cut back, 4 bases at V and 0 bases at J, with 7 bases in the middle. The CDR3 loop spans 14 amino acids. The CDR3 is CASSPRSSGNTIYF. The CDR3 region has the DNA TGCGCCAGCAGTCCCAGGAGCTCTGGAAACACCATATATTTT.

This clone was seen a handful of times. The V gene is TRBV18, the J gene TRBJ1-3; TRBD1 aligns across 12 bases. The CDR3 runs 16 residues. Germline V lookup: CDR1 KGHSH, CDR2 LQKENI. The junction had 1 base not matched to a gene; V was cut back by 3 bases and J by 1 base. The CDR3: CASSPGQGASGNTIYF. The DNA of the CDR3 is TGTGCCAGCTCACCGGGACAGGGGGCATCTGGAAACACCATATATTTT.